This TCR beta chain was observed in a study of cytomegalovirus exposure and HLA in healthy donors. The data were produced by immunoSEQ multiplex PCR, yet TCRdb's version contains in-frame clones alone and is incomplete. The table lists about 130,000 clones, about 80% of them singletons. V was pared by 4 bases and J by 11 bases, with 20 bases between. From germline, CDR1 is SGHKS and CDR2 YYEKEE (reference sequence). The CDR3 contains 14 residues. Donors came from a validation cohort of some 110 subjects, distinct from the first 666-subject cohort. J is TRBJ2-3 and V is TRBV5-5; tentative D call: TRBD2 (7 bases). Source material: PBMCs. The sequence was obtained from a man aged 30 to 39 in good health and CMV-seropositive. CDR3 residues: CASSRGEGAGLQYF. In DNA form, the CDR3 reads TGTGCCAGCAGCAGGGGGGAGGGAGCGGGATTGCAGTATTTT.